These 15 T cell receptor beta chains were all obtained from the same sample, sequenced in a study of cytomegalovirus exposure and HLA in healthy donors. Some clones are missing from TCRdb's copy, which holds only in-frame ones; the method was immunoSEQ multiplex PCR. The sample lists some 350,000 clones; around 90% were seen once. Input material: PBMCs. These receptors came from a woman younger than 45 in good health and CMV-seropositive.

This chain joins TRBV5-6 and TRBJ1-2; D call uncertain. Germline CDR1 is SGHDT and CDR2 is YYEEEE. V dropped 3 bases and J dropped 6 bases, with 9 bases sitting between them. The CDR3 extends over 12 amino acids. Here the CDR3 reads CASSWGADGYTF. CDR3 sequence (DNA): TGTGCCAGCAGCTGGGGAGCGGATGGCTACACCTTC.

V is TRBV9 and J is TRBJ1-4; unclear D gene. The V gene lost 0 bases and the J gene lost 3 bases, with 15 bases spanning the gap. Germline CDR1 reads SGDLS; CDR2 reads YYNGEE. The CDR3 spans 17 residues. The CDR3 protein is CASSVGVGGLSNEKLFF. CDR3 DNA: TGTGCCAGCAGCGTAGGGGTCGGAGGGCTATCTAATGAAAAACTGTTTTTT.

The chain carries TRBV7-2 and TRBJ2-7; tentative D call: TRBD2 (7 bases). Trimming removed 7 bases from V and 3 bases from J, with 22 bases in between. In germline, CDR1 is SGHTA, CDR2 FQGNSA. The CDR3 consists of 16 residues. The CDR3 loop is CASTPSGAGVIYEQYF. As DNA, the CDR3 is TGTGCCAGCACCCCCTCAGGGGCGGGAGTGATCTACGAGCAGTACTTC.

In this sample, this clone turned up a few times. J is TRBJ1-3 and V is TRBV13; TRBD1 agrees at 8 bases. The CDR3 is 13 residues long. Trimming removed 6 bases from V and 4 bases from J; junction bases left unmatched: 2. Looked up from germline, CDR1 is PRHDT and CDR2 is FYEKMQ (reference sequence). Written as DNA, the CDR3 is TGTGCCAGCAGAGACAGGGGAGGAAACACCATATATTTT. Translating it yields CASRDRGGNTIYF. Supplemented by reference TRBV13 and TRBJ1-3, the full variable domain reads AAGVIQSPRHLIKEKRETATLKCYPIPRHDTVYWYQQGPGQDPQFLISFYEKMQSDKGSIPDRFSAQQFSDYHSELNMSSLELGDSALYFCASRDRGGNTIYFGEGSWLTVV.

The chain employs TRBV6-5 and TRBJ2-7, with TRBD1 matching 7 bases. J was trimmed by 3 bases and V by 5 bases; bases with no gene match: 7. The CDR3 contains 14 residues. Germline CDR1 MNHEY, CDR2 SVGAGI. The DNA of the CDR3 is TGTGCCAGCAGTCGCCTTGGACAGGTCTACGAGCAGTACTTC. It codes for CASSRLGQVYEQYF.

The gene calls are TRBV5-8 and TRBJ2-3, with a weak D call TRBD1 (5 bases). This CDR3 region has 13 residues. The germline V gene has CDR1 SGHTS and CDR2 YDEGEE. The CDR3: CAYARGGADTQYF. The CDR3 region has the DNA TGTGCTTACGCTAGGGGCGGTGCAGATACGCAGTATTTT.

This clone was detected only a few times. The chain recombines TRBV14 with TRBJ2-7; tentative D call: TRBD1 (5 bases). The V end was cut by 4 bases, the J end by 2 bases, with 12 bases between. CDR3 length: 14 residues. CDR1 is SGHDN, CDR2 FVKESK, per germline. CDR3 residues: CASSRMGHPYEQYF. The CDR3 DNA sequence: TGTGCCAGCAGCCGCATGGGGCACCCCTACGAGCAGTACTTC.

The gene calls are TRBV5-1 and TRBJ2-3; D tentatively reads TRBD1 or TRBD2 (6 bases each). Germline V gives CDR1 SGHRS, CDR2 YFSETQ. The CDR3 is 14 residues long. V lost 1 base and J 2 bases, leaving 8 bases between the germline ends. The CDR3 spells CASSLRGDTDTQYF. The CDR3 nucleotides read TGCGCCAGCAGCTTGAGGGGGGACACAGATACGCAGTATTTT.

The chain employs TRBV30 and TRBJ1-5; 8 nucleotides agree with TRBD1. The CDR3 sequence is 13 residues long. J gave up 2 bases and V 3 bases, and 0 bases lay outside the gene matches. The germline V gene encodes CDR1 GTSNPN and CDR2 SVGIG (reference sequence). The CDR3 loop is CAWRGQGNQPQHF. The CDR3 bases are TGTGCCTGGAGGGGACAGGGCAATCAGCCCCAGCATTTT.

The genes are TRBV5-1 and TRBJ2-1; D may be TRBD2 (5 bases). Germline loops: CDR1 SGHRS, CDR2 YFSETQ. V was clipped by 0 bases and J by 7 bases, with 8 bases between them. This CDR3 has 13 amino acids. CDR3 in DNA: TGCGCCAGCAGCTTGGGTAGCGTTAATGAGCAGTTCTTC. Amino acid sequence: CASSLGSVNEQFF.

This clone was seen only once. This rearrangement joins TRBV27 to TRBJ1-2; D remains unclear. Trimming removed 2 bases at V and 4 bases at J, with 14 bases between. Looked up from germline, CDR1 is MNHEY and CDR2 is SMNVEV (reference sequence). This CDR3 is built from 15 residues. The CDR3: CASSLERSGIYGYTF. DNA of the CDR3: TGTGCCAGCAGTTTAGAGCGGTCCGGAATCTATGGCTACACCTTC.

The chain is built from TRBV11-2 and TRBJ1-4; D might be TRBD1 (6 bases). The CDR3 covers 13 residues. CDR1 is SGHAT, CDR2 FQNNGV, per germline. Deletions cut 3 bases from V and 8 bases from J, with 10 bases between. CDR3 loop: CASSFLQGEKLFF. The CDR3 DNA reads TGTGCCAGCAGCTTCTTACAGGGCGAAAAACTGTTTTTT.

The chain uses TRBV7-2 and TRBJ2-7; D gene uncertain. V lost 5 bases and J lost 4, with 12 bases in between. This CDR3 spans 13 amino acids. CDR1 is SGHTA and CDR2 is FQGNSA in the germline V gene. In DNA form, the CDR3 reads TGTGCCAGCAGCCTGACATTCGAATACGAGCAGTACTTC. It is translated as CASSLTFEYEQYF. The full variable domain, rest sourced from reference TRBV7-2 and TRBJ2-7, is GAGVSQSPSNKVTEKGKDVELRCDPISGHTALYWYRQSLGQGLEFLIYFQGNSAPDKSGLPSDRFSAERTGGSVSTLTIQRTQQEDSAVYLCASSLTFEYEQYFGPGTRLTVT.

This rearrangement joins TRBV9 to TRBJ2-1, with D possibly matching TRBD2 (6 bases). The germline V and J ends were trimmed by 6 bases and 1 base, with 14 bases remaining between them. CDR1 and CDR2 (germline): SGDLS, YYNGEE. The CDR3 length is 15 residues. CDR3 region: CASNGGALSYNEQFF. The DNA of the CDR3 is TGTGCCAGCAACGGGGGAGCGTTATCCTACAATGAGCAGTTCTTC. Using reference TRBV9 and TRBJ2-1 for the parts outside the CDR3, the full variable domain is DSGVTQTPKHLITATGQRVTLRCSPRSGDLSVYWYQQSLDQGLQFLIQYYNGEERAKGNILERFSAQQFPDLHSELNLSSLELGDSALYFCASNGGALSYNEQFFGPGTRLTVL.

The chain has TRBV27 and TRBJ2-7; unclear D gene. CDR1 is MNHEY, CDR2 SMNVEV, per germline (reference sequence). V was clipped by 9 bases and J by 0 bases, with 12 bases between them. This CDR3 is built from 13 residues. CDR3 residues: CASQMGASYEQYF. CDR3 DNA: TGTGCCAGTCAGATGGGTGCCTCCTACGAGCAGTACTTC.